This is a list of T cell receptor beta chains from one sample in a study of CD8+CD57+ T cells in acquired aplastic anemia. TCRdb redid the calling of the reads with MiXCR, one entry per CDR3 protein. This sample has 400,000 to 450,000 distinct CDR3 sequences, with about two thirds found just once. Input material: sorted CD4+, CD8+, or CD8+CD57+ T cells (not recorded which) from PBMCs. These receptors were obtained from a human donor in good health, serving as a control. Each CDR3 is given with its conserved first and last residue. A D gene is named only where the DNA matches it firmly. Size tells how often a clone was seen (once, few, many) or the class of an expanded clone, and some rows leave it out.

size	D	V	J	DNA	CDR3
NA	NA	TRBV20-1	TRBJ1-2	TGCAGTGCTAGTAGGGAGGGCTACACCTTC	CSASREGYTF
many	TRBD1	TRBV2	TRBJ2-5	TGTGCCAGCAGTGAACTCAGGGGGCTGGCAGAGACCCAGTACTTC	CASSELRGLAETQYF
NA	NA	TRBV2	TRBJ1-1	TGTGCCAGCAGTGGGTTCCAGGGTAGGGACACTGAAGCTTTCTTT	CASSGFQGRDTEAFF
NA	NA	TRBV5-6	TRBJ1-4	TGTGCCAGCAGCCTTACACAGGGCGCTAATGAAAAACTGTTTTTT	CASSLTQGANEKLFF
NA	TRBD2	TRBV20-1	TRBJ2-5	TGCAGTGCTAGAGACCGGGAGGGGGGCCAAGAGACCCAGTACTTC	CSARDREGGQETQYF
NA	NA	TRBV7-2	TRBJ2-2	TGTGCCAGCAGCTTAGCGATGGGTACTTGGAGGGAGCTGTTTTTT	CASSLAMGTWRELFF
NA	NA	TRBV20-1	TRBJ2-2	TGCAGTGCTAGAGCAGGGGATGGCTACACCGGGGAGCTGTTTTTT	CSARAGDGYTGELFF
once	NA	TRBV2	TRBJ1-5	TGTGCCAGCAGTGTGGACAACAGGGATCAGCCCCAGCATTTT	CASSVDNRDQPQHF
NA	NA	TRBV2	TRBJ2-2	TGTGCCAGCAGTAAGGGACTCTCGAACACTGAAGCGTTCTTT	CASSKGLSNTEAFF
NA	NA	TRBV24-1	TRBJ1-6	TGTGCCACCAAGGGATGCTGTACTTCACCCCTCCACTTT	CATKGCCTSPLHF
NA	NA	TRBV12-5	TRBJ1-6	TGTGCCAGCAGTTTCAATGGACTGCAGAATTCACCCCTCCACTTT	CASSFNGLQNSPLHF
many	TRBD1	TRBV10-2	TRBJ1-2	TGCGCCAGCAGATCCGGGACAGGGGCGTCCAACTATGGCTACACCTTC	CASRSGTGASNYGYTF
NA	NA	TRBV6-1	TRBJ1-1	TGTGCCAGCAGCCTCATGAACACTGAAGCTTTCTTT	CASSLMNTEAFF
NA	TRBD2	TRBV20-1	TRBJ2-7	TGCAGTGCTAGAGTTCCGCGGGGGGATGCCTACGAGCAGTACTTC	CSARVPRGDAYEQYF
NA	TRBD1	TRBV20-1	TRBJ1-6	TGCAGTGCCCGACAGGGAGGGAGTTCACCCCTCCACTTT	CSARQGGSSPLHF
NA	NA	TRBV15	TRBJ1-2	TGTGCCACCAGCAGAGGGAGCTACTATGGCTACACCTTC	CATSRGSYYGYTF
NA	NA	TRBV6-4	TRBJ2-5	TGTGCCAGCGGGGGCTGGGACCAAGAGACCCAGTACTTC	CASGGWDQETQYF
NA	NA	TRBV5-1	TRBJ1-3	TGCGCCACCAGCGAAGGACAGCACAATGACACCATATATTTT	CATSEGQHNDTIYF
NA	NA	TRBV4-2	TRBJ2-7	TGTGCCAGCAGCCCGGAGGGGGGGGGTAAGTCCTACGAGCAGTACTTC	CASSPEGGGKSYEQYF
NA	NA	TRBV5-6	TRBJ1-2	TGTGCCAGCAGCTCGGCCCGCGAGTCTGGCTACACCTTC	CASSSARESGYTF
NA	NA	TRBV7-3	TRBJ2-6	TGTGCCAGCAGCTTTGAAATAGGCAGGGCCGTCAGGGCTGGGGCCAACGTCCTGACTTTC	CASSFEIGRAVRAGANVLTF
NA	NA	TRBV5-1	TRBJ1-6	TGCGCCAGCAGCTTGGGGCGGCAGGGAGGCCTCCACTTT	CASSLGRQGGLHF
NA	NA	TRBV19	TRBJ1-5	NA	CASSMERTARYSYTFEHF
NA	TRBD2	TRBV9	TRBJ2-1	TGTGCCAGCAGCGCGGGAGGGGGGGCCTACAATGAGCAGTTCTTC	CASSAGGGAYNEQFF
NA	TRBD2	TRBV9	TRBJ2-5	TGTGCCAGCAGCGAGGGGAGCGGGGGGGCCCAAGAGAAGTACTTC	CASSEGSGGAQEKYF
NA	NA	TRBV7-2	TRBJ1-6	TGTGCCAGCAGCTGCGAATGGGGGCATTCACCCCTCCACTTT	CASSCEWGHSPLHF
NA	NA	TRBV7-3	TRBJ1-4	TGTGCCAGCAGTGGTTATAGTGAAAACCTGTTTTTT	CASSGYSENLFF
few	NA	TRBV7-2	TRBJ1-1	TGTGCCAGCAGCTCAAGGGGAGGCTTTGAAGCTTTCTTT	CASSSRGGFEAFF
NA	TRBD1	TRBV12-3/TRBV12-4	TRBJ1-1	TGTGCCAGCAGTTTGTGGGACAGGGAATGGGCTTTCTTT	CASSLWDREWAFF